The source of this T cell receptor (beta chain) is a study of blood T cell repertoires in COVID-19. The wider study: Sites across the United States, Italy and Spain contributed samples from acute and convalescent COVID-19. PBMCs, B-cell-depleted T cells, or T cells were the source of the cDNA or gDNA that made up the material.

As handled by the study authors: Amplifying reference gene primers gave estimates of nucleated cell counts. The data were produced by immunoSEQ multiplex PCR, yet TCRdb's version contains in-frame clones alone and is incomplete. The D gene and trimming were derived from the DNA, and the V and J assignments and clone size from that table. The sample has 98,000 or so clones; around 86% are singletons. This CDR3 is 16 amino acids long. Germline lookup yields CDR1 MDHEN and CDR2 SYDVKM. The V gene lost 6 bases and the J gene lost 0 bases, with 15 bases spanning the gap. This chain uses TRBV28 with TRBJ2-4; D gene unclear. The receptor was derived from a man between 45 and 60 years old with acute or convalescent COVID-19. Input material: peripheral blood. CDR3 bases: TGTGCCAGCAGCCGCGCAGGATCGAGAGCCAAAAACATTCAGTACTTC. This encodes CASSRAGSRAKNIQYF.